The present TCR beta chain was sequenced within a study of Ad26.COV2.S vaccination and SARS-CoV-2 variants. Across the study: This donor came from the COV1001 trial of Ad26.COV2.S. Once, or twice with 56 days between doses, Ad26.COV2.S was given intramuscularly. Study results and limitations: Vaccine recipients and placebo recipients showed similar non-spike TCR breadth.

Using immunoSEQ multiplex PCR, the repertoire was profiled, and TCRdb retains in-frame clones only, with some absent. The sample carries a few hundred thousand clones, 70% to 90% recorded once. On this clone itself: Its antigen is still unknown.

Specified treatment: some 20 received Ad26.COV2.S at low or high dose, single or two shots; a few received placebo; per-sample allocation not given. Each sample was drawn 63 days after the first injection (of vaccine or placebo). Spike of the Wuhan-strain SARS-CoV-2 was expressed by an Ad26 vector, which formed the vaccine. The CDR3 consists of 12 residues. V was pared by 6 bases and J by 5 bases, with 4 bases of the junction left unmatched. Germline CDR1 and CDR2: MDHEN and SYDVKM. This chain links TRBV28 with TRBJ2-7; 7 bases match TRBD1. Source: peripheral blood, taken in a trial of Ad26.COV2.S vaccine versus placebo. The source of this sequence is a person between 18 and 60 years old who received the Ad26.COV2.S COVID-19 vaccine or a placebo. CDR3 residues: CASSADRNEQYF. CDR3 nucleotides: TGTGCCAGCAGCGCGGACAGGAACGAGCAGTACTTC.